Included here is one T cell receptor beta chain sequence, with context. Produced via immunoSEQ multiplex PCR; TCRdb's table is partial and in-frame only. The sample consists of around 70,000 clones, approximately 91% of them appearing once. These data are taken from a study of cytomegalovirus exposure and HLA in healthy donors. Study summary: It was reported in a later analysis that the same platform had been used for the 120 validation repertoires as for the 666 first-cohort repertoires.

Germline V gives CDR1 SGHTA, CDR2 FQGNSA. V shed 4 bases and J shed 2 bases, with 17 bases lying between them. CDR3 length equals 16 residues. The sequence was collected from a man between 18 and 35 years old in good health and CMV-seronegative. The chain has TRBV7-2 and TRBJ2-5; D is possibly TRBD2 (6 bases). Sequencing was carried out using PBMCs. For the CDR3, the DNA is TGTGCCAGCAGCTCCCCCGGCGGGATGCATCAAGAGACCCAGTACTTC. This gives the protein CASSSPGGMHQETQYF.